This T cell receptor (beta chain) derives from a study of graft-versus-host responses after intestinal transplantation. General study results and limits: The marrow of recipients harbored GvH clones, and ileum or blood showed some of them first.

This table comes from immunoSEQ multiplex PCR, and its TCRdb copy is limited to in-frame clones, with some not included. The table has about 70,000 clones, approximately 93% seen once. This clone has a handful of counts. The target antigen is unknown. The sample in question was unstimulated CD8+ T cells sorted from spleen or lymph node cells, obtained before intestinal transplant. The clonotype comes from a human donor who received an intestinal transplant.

This CDR3 is CASSQEVPQGGGYTF. CDR3 sequence (DNA): TGCGCCAGCAGCCAAGAAGTTCCCCAGGGAGGGGGCTACACCTTC. This chain links TRBV4-1 with TRBJ1-2, with D perhaps matching TRBD1 (5 bases). The CDR3 loop spans 15 amino acids. The ends were cut back, 0 bases at V and 8 bases at J, with 16 bases in the middle. The germline CDR1 and CDR2 sequences are MGHRA and YSYEKL.